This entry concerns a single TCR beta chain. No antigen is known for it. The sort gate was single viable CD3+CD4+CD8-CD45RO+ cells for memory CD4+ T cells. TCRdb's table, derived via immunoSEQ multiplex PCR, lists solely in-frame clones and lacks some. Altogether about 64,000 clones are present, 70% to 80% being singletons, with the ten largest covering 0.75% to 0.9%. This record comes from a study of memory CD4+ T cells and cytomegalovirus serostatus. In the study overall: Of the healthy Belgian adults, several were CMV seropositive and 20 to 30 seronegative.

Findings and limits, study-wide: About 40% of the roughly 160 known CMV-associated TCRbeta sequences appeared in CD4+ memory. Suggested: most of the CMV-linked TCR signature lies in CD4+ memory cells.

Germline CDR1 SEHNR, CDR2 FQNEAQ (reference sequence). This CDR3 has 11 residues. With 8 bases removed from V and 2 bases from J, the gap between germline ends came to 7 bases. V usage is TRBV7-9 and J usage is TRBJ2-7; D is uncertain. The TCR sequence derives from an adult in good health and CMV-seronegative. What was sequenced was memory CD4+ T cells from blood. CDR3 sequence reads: CASETAYEQYF. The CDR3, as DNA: TGTGCCAGCGAGACGGCCTACGAGCAGTACTTC.